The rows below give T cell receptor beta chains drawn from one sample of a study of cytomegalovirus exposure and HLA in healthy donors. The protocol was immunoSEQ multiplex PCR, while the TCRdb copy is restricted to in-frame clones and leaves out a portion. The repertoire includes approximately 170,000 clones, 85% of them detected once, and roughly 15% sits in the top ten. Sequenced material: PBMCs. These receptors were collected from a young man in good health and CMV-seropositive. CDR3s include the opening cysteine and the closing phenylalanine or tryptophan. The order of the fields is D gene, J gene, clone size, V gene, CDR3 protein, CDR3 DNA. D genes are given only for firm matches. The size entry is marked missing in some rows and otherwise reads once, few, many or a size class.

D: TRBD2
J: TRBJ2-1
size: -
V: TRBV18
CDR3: CASSSSGRSSYNEQFF
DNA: TGTGCCAGCTCATCTAGCGGGAGGAGCTCCTACAATGAGCAGTTCTTC

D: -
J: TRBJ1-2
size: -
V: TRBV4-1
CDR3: CASSQEGEGNYGYTF
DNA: TGCGCCAGCAGCCAAGAGGGGGAGGGCAACTATGGCTACACCTTC

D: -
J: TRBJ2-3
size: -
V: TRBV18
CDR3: CASSPPGLLTDTQYF
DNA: TGTGCCAGCTCACCCCCGGGACTCCTCACAGATACGCAGTATTTT

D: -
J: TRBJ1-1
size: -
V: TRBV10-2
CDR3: CASSEVGGTEAFF
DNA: TGCGCCAGCAGTGAGGTAGGGGGCACTGAAGCTTTCTTT

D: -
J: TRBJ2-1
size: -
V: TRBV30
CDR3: CAWSMASNEQFF
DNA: TGTGCCTGGAGTATGGCTAGCAATGAGCAGTTCTTC

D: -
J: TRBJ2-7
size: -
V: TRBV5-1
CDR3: CASSFGYEQYF
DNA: TGCGCCAGCAGCTTCGGGTACGAGCAGTACTTC

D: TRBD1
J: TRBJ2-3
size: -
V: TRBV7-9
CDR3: CASSSGQAITDTQYF
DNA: TGTGCCAGCAGCTCCGGACAGGCAATCACAGATACGCAGTATTTT

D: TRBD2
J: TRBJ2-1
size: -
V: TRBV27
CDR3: CATSGSSYNEQFF
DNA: TGTGCCACCAGCGGGAGCTCCTACAATGAGCAGTTCTTC

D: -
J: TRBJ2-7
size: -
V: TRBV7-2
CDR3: CASGLKLESIVYEQYF
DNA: TGTGCCAGCGGACTGAAGCTTGAGTCAATAGTATACGAGCAGTACTTC

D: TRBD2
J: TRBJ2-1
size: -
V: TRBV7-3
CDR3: CASSRRAGSSYNEQFF
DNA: TGTGCCAGCAGCCGACGAGCGGGGAGCTCCTACAATGAGCAGTTCTTC

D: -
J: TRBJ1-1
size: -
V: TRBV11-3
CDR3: CASRQRGHTEAFF
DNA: TGTGCCAGCAGACAGAGAGGGCACACTGAAGCTTTCTTT

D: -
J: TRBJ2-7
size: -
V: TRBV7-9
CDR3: CASSLNSSPYEQYF
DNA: TGTGCCAGCAGCTTGAACTCCTCCCCCTACGAGCAGTACTTC

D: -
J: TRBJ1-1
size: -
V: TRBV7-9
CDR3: CASSSAGGEAFF
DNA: TGTGCCAGCAGCTCCGCGGGGGGGGAAGCTTTCTTT

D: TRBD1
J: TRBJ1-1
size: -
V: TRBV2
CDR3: CASSRGRFSEAFF
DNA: TGTGCCAGCAGTAGGGGGCGGTTCTCTGAAGCTTTCTTT

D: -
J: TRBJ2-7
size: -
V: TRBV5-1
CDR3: CASSLGGDRYEQYF
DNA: TGCGCCAGCAGCTTGGGGGGTGACAGATACGAGCAGTACTTC

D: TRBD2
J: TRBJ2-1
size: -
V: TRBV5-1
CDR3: CASSQTSGGYNEQFF
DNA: TGCGCCAGCAGCCAGACTAGCGGGGGGTACAATGAGCAGTTCTTC

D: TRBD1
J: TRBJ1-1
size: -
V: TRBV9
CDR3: CASSGPTGVDTEAFF
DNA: TGTGCCAGCAGCGGCCCGACAGGGGTCGACACTGAAGCTTTCTTT

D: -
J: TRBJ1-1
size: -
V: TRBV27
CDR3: CASSLGEGLDTEAFF
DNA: TGTGCCAGCAGTTTGGGGGAGGGGTTGGACACTGAAGCTTTCTTT

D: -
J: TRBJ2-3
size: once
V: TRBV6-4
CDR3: CASSPRRTASTDTQYF
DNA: TGTGCCAGCAGTCCTCGGAGAACGGCTAGCACAGATACGCAGTATTTT

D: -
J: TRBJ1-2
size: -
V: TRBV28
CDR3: CASSLGRNYGYTF
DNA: TGTGCCAGCAGTTTGGGGAGAAACTATGGCTACACCTTC

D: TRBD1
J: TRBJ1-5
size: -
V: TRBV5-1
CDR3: CASSPDGQVNQPQHF
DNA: TGCGCCAGCAGCCCGGACGGACAGGTCAATCAGCCCCAGCATTTT

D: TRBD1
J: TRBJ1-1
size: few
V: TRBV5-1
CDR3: CASSRGTGMNTEAFF
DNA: TGCGCCAGCAGCCGAGGGACAGGTATGAACACTGAAGCTTTCTTT

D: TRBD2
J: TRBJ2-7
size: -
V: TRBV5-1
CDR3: CASSLLAGGITYEQYF
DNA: TGCGCCAGCAGCTTGCTCGCGGGAGGGATTACCTACGAGCAGTACTTC

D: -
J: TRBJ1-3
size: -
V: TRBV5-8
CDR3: CASSLGQGNGNTIYF
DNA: TGTGCCAGCAGCTTGGGGCAGGGAAACGGAAACACCATATATTTT

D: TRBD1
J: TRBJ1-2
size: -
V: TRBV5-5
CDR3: CASSSGQGNNYGYTF
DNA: TGTGCCAGCAGCTCGGGACAGGGTAACAACTATGGCTACACCTTC

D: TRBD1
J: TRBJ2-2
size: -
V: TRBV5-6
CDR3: CASSPGQGTGELFF
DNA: TGTGCCAGCAGCCCGGGACAGGGGACCGGGGAGCTGTTTTTT

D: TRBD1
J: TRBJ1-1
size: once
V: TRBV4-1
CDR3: CASSPGTGVSTEAFF
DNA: TGCGCCAGCAGCCCAGGGACAGGGGTATCCACTGAAGCTTTCTTT

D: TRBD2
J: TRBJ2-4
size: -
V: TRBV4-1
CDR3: CASSQTWTRMVKAKNIQYF
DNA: TGCGCCAGCAGCCAGACCTGGACTAGGATGGTCAAGGCCAAAAACATTCAGTACTTC

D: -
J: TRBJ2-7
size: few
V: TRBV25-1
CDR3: CASSADKDLGGEQYF
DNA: TGTGCCAGCAGTGCGGACAAGGACCTGGGGGGTGAGCAGTACTTC

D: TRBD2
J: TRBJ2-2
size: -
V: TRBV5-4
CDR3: CASSLILAGTGELFF
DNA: TGTGCCAGCAGCTTGATCCTAGCGGGCACCGGGGAGCTGTTTTTT

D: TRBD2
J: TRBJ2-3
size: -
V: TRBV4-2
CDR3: CASSQGLGTSGSNTQYF
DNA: TGTGCCAGCAGCCAAGGACTCGGGACTAGCGGGAGTAATACGCAGTATTTT

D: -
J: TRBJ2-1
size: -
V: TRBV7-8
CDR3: CASSIRDNEQFF
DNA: TGTGCCAGCAGCATTCGGGATAATGAGCAGTTCTTC

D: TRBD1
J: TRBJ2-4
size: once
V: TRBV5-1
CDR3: CASSSQGQGVNIQYF
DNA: TGCGCCAGCAGCTCCCAGGGACAGGGGGTGAACATTCAGTACTTC

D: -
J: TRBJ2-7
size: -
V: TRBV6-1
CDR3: CASTQGRGTATEQYF
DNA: TGTGCCAGCACGCAGGGAAGGGGAACAGCTACGGAGCAGTACTTC

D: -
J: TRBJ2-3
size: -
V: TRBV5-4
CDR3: CASSSSGGPDTQYF
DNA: TGTGCCAGCAGCTCATCCGGCGGGCCAGATACGCAGTATTTT

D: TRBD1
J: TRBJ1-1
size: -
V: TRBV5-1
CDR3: CASRRTGGAGTEAFF
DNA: TGCGCCAGCAGGAGGACAGGGGGCGCGGGGACTGAAGCTTTCTTT

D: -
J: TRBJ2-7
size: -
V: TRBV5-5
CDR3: CASSPLDRSPYEQYF
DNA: TGTGCCAGCAGCCCTCTCGACAGGAGTCCCTACGAGCAGTACTTC

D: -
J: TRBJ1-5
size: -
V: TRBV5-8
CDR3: CASSSLYSNQPQHF
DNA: TGTGCCAGCAGCTCTCTTTATAGCAATCAGCCCCAGCATTTT

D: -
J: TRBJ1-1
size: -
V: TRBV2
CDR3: CASATWGGNTEAFF
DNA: TGTGCCAGCGCCACATGGGGGGGCAACACTGAAGCTTTCTTT

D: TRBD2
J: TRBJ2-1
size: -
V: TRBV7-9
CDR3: CASTTTSGKSNEQFF
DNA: TGTGCCAGCACCACAACTAGCGGGAAGAGTAATGAGCAGTTCTTC

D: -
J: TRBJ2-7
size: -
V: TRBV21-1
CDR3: CASSKEGGDAAEQYF
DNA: TGTGCCAGCAGCAAAGAGGGGGGGGATGCTGCCGAGCAGTACTTC

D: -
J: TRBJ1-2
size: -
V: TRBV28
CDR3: CASSPTTQRHYGYTF
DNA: TGTGCCAGCAGTCCAACGACTCAACGACACTATGGCTACACCTTC

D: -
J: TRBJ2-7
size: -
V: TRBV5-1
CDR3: CATSTSGTGEQYF
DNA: TGCGCCACCTCAACTAGCGGGACAGGGGAGCAGTACTTC

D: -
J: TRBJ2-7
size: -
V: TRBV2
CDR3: CASSPVVYEQYF
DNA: TGTGCCAGCAGTCCCGTCGTGTACGAGCAGTACTTC

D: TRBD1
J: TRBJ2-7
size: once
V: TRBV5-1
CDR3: CASRFQGAHEQYF
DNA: TGCGCCAGCAGATTTCAGGGGGCGCATGAGCAGTACTTC

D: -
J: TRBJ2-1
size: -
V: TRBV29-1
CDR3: CSVVQGYEQFF
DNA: TGCAGCGTTGTGCAGGGCTATGAGCAGTTCTTC

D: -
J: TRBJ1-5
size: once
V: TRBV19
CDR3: CASSIGQGGQPQHF
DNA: TGTGCCAGTAGTATTGGGCAGGGTGGGCAGCCCCAGCATTTT

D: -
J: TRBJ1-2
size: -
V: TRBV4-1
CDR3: CASSQVDTNYGYTF
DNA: TGCGCCAGCAGCCAAGTAGACACCAACTATGGCTACACCTTC

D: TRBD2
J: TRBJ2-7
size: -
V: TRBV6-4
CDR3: CASSREIAGGYEQYF
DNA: TGTGCCAGCAGTCGGGAGATAGCGGGAGGCTACGAGCAGTACTTC